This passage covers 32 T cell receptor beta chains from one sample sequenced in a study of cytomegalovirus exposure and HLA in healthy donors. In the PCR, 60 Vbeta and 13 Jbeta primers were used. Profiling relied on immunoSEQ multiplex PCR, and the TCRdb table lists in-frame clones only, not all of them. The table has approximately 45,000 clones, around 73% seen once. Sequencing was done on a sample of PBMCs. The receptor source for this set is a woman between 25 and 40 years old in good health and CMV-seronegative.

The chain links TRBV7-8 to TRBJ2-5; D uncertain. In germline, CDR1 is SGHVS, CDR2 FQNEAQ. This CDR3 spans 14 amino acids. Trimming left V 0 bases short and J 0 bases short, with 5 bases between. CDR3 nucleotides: TGTGCCAGCAGCTTAGCTTACTACCAAGAGACCCAGTACTTC. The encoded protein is CASSLAYYQETQYF.

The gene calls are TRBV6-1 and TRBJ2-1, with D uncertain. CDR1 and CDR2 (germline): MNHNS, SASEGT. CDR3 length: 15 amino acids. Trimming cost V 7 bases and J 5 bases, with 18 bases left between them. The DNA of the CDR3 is TGTGCCAGCATCGCTCTGGTGGCAAATAACAATGAGCAGTTCTTC. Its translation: CASIALVANNNEQFF.

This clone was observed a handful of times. The CDR3, as DNA: TGTGCCAGCAGTGAGAACGGAGCTTTCTTT. This encodes CASSENGAFF. The chain joins TRBV28 to TRBJ1-1, with unresolved D. Germline CDR1 MDHEN, CDR2 SYDVKM. The CDR3 contains 10 residues. Trimming shortened V by 5 bases and J by 10 bases, and 8 bases separated the two germline ends.

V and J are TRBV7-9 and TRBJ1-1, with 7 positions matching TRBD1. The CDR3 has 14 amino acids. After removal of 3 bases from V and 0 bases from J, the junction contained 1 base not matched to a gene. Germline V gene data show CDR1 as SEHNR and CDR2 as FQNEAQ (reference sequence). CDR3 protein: CASSLGQLNTEAFF. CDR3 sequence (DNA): TGTGCCAGCAGCTTGGGACAGTTGAACACTGAAGCTTTCTTT.

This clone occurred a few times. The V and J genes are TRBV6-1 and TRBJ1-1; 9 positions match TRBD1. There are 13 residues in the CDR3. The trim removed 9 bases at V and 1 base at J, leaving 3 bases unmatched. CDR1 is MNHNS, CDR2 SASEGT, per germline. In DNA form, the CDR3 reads TGTGCCAGTGTGGGACAGGGGAACACTGAAGCTTTCTTT. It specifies CASVGQGNTEAFF.

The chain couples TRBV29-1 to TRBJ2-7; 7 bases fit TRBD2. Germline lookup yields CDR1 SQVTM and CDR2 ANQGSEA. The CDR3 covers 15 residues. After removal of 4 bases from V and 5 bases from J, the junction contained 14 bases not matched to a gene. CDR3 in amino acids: CSVAPNLAVPDEQYF. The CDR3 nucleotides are TGCAGCGTTGCGCCGAATCTAGCGGTACCTGACGAGCAGTACTTC.

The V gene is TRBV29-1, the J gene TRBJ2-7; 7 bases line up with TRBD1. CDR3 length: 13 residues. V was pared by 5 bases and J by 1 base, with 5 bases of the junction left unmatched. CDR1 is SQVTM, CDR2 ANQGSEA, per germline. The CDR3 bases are TGCAGCGTTTTGTCAGGGGGTTCCTACGAGCAGTACTTC. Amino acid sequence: CSVLSGGSYEQYF.

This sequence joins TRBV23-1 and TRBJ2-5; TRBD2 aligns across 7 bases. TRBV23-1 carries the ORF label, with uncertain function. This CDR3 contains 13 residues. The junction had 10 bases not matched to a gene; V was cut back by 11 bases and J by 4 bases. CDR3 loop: CASRAWGGETQYF. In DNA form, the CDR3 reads TGCGCCTCGCGCGCCTGGGGGGGAGAGACCCAGTACTTC.

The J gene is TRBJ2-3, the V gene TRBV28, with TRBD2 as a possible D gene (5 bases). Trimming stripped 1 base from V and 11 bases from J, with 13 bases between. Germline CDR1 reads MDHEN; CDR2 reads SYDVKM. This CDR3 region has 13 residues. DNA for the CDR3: TGTGCCAGCAGTTTATACCTGTCGGAGGAGCAGTATTTT. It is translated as CASSLYLSEEQYF. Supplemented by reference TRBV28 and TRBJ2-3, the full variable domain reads DVKVTQSSRYLVKRTGEKVFLECVQDMDHENMFWYRQDPGLGLRLIYFSYDVKMKEKGDIPEGYSVSREKKERFSLILESASTNQTSMYLCASSLYLSEEQYFGPGTRLTVL.

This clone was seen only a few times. Here the CDR3 reads CASSFAGAGEAFF. The CDR3, as DNA: TGTGCCAGCAGTTTCGCGGGTGCGGGGGAAGCTTTCTTT. The rearrangement uses TRBV6-6 and TRBJ1-1; D not resolved. Trimming shortened V by 4 bases and J by 8 bases, and 14 bases separated the two germline ends. This CDR3 has 13 residues. Germline CDR1 is MNHNY and CDR2 is SVGAGI (reference sequence).

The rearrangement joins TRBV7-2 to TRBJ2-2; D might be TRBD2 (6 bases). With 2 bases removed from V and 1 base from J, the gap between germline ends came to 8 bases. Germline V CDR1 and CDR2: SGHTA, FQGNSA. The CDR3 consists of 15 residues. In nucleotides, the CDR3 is TGTGCCAGCAGCTTACTAGCGCTGAACACCGGGGAGCTGTTTTTT. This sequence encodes CASSLLALNTGELFF.

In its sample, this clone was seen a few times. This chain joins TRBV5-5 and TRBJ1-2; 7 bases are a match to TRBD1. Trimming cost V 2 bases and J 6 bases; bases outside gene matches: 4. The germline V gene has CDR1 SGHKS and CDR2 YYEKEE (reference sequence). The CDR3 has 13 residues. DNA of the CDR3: TGTGCCAGCAGCTTCGAGACAGGGAATGGCTACACCTTC. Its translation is CASSFETGNGYTF.

CDR3 in amino acids: CSVRQGISYNEQFF. The CDR3 nucleotides read TGCAGCGTACGACAGGGAATTTCCTACAATGAGCAGTTCTTC. This sequence joins TRBV29-1 and TRBJ2-1; the match to TRBD1 covers 7 bases. Germline lookup yields CDR1 SQVTM and CDR2 ANQGSEA. J gave up 1 base and V 6 bases, and 6 bases lay outside the gene matches. The CDR3 consists of 14 residues.

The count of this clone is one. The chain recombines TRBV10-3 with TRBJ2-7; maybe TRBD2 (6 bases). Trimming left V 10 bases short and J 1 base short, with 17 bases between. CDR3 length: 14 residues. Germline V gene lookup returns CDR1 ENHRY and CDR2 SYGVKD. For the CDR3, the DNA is TGTGCCACCGACGCGGGGAGTGGGTCCTACGAGCAGTACTTC. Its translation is CATDAGSGSYEQYF.

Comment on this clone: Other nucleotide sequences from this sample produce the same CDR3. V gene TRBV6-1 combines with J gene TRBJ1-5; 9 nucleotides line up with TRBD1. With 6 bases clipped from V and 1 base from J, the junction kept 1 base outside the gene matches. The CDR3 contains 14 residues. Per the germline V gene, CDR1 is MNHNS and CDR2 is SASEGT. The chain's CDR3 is CASSGQGSNQPQHF. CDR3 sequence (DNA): TGTGCCAGCAGCGGACAGGGGAGCAATCAGCCCCAGCATTTT.

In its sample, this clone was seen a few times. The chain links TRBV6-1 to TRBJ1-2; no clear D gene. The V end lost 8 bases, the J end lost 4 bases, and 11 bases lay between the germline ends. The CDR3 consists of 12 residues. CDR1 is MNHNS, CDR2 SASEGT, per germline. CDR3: CASVGVGYGYTF. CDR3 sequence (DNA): TGTGCCAGCGTCGGGGTTGGCTATGGCTACACCTTC.

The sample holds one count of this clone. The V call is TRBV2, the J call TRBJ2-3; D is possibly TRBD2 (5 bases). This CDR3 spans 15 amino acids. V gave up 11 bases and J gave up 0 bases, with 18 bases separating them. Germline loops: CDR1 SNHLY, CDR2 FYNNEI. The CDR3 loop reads CAFRLVEASTDTQYF. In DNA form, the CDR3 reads TGTGCCTTCCGCTTAGTGGAGGCTAGCACAGATACGCAGTATTTT.

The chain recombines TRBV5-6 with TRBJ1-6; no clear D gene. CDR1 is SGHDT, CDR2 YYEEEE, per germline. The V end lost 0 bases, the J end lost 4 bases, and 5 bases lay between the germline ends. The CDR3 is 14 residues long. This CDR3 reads CASSLAHYNSPLHF. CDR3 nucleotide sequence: TGTGCCAGCAGCTTGGCACATTATAATTCACCCCTCCACTTT.

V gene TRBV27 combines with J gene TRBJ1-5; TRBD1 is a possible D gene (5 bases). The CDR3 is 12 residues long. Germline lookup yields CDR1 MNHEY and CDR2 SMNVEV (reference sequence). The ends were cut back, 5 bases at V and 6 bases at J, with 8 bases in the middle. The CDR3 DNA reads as TGTGCCAGCAGTAGGGGAGGTCAGCCCCAGCATTTT. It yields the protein CASSRGGQPQHF.

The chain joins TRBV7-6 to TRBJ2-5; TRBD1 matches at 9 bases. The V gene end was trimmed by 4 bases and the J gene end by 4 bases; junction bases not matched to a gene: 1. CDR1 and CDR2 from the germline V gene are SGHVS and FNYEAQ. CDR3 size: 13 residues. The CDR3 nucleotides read TGTGCCAGCAGCTGGGACAGGGTAGAGACCCAGTACTTC. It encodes CASSWDRVETQYF.

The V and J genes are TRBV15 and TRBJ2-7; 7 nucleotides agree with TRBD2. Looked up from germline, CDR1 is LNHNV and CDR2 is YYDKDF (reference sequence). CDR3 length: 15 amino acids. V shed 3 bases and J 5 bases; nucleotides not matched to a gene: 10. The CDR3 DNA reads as TGTGCCACCAGCAGGCCCGGGGGGATTAGCGACGAGCAGTACTTC. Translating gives CATSRPGGISDEQYF.

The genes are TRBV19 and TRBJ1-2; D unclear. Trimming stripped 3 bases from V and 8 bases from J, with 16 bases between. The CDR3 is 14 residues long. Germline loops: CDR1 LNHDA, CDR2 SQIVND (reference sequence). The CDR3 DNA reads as TGTGCCAGTAGTATTACGTCGGGTCTTGAAGGCTACACCTTC. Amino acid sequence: CASSITSGLEGYTF.

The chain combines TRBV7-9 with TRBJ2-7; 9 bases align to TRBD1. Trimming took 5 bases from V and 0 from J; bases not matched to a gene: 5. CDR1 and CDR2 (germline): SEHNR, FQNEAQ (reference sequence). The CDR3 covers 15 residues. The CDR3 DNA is TGTGCCAGCAGCCCACCGGGACAGGGCTCCTACGAGCAGTACTTC. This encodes CASSPPGQGSYEQYF.

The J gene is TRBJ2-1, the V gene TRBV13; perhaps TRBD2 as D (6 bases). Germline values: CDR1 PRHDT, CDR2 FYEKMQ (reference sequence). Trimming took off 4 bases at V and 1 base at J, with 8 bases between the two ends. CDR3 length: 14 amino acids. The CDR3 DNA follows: TGTGCCAGCAGCTCGGGGGATTCCTACAATGAGCAGTTCTTC. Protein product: CASSSGDSYNEQFF.

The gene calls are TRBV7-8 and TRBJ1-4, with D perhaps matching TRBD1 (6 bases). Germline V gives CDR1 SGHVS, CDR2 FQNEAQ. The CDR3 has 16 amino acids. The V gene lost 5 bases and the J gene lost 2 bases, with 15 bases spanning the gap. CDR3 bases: TGTGCCAGCAGCCCTAAGTACAGGGTGACTAATGAAAAACTGTTTTTT. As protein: CASSPKYRVTNEKLFF.

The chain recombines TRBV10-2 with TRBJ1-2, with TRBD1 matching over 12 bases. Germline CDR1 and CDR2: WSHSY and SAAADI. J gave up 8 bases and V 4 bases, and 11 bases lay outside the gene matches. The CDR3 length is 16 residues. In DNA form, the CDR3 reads TGCGCCAGCAGTGCCTTGTCCCGGGACAGGGGGCAGGGCTACACCTTC. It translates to CASSALSRDRGQGYTF.

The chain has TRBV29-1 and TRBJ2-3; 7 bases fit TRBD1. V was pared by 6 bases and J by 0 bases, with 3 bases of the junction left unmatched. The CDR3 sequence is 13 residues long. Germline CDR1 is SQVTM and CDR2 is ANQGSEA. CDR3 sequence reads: CSVQGVSTDTQYF. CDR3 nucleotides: TGCAGCGTGCAGGGGGTAAGCACAGATACGCAGTATTTT.

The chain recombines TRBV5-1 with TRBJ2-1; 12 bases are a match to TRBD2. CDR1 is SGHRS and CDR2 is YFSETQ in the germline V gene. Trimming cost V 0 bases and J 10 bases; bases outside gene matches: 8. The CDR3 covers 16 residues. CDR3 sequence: CASSLGSSGGAREQFF. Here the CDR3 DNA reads TGCGCCAGCAGCTTGGGGTCTAGCGGGGGGGCCCGGGAGCAGTTCTTC.

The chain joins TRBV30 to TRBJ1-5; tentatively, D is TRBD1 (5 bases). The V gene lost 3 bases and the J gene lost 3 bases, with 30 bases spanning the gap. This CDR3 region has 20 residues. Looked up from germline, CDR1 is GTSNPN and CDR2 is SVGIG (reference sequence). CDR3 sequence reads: CAWSGVRVIKQPPHNQPQHF. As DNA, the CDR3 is TGTGCCTGGAGCGGAGTCAGGGTGATTAAGCAACCCCCCCACAATCAGCCCCAGCATTTT.

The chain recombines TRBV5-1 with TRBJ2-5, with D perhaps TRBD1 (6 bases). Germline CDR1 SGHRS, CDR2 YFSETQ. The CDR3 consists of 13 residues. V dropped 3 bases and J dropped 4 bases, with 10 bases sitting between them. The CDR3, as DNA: TGCGCCAGCAGCTGGGACATTGGAGAGACCCAGTACTTC. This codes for CASSWDIGETQYF.

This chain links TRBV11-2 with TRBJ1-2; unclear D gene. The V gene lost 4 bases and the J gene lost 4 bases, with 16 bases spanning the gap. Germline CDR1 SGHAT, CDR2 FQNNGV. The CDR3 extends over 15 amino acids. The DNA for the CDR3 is TGTGCCAGCAGCTCCCTCCGAGGATTGGGCTATGGCTACACCTTC. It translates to CASSSLRGLGYGYTF.

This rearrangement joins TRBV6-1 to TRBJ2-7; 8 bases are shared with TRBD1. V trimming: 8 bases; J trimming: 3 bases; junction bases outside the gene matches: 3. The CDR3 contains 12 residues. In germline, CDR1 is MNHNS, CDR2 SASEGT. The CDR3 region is CASGTGLYEQYF. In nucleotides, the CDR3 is TGTGCCAGCGGGACAGGTCTCTACGAGCAGTACTTC.